The entry below gives a single TCR beta chain sequence along with its context. The junction and the germline gene differ at one end; a read error may be behind it. The data belong to a study of neurological immune-mediated disorders. The germline V gene encodes CDR1 SGHDN and CDR2 FVKESK. This CDR3 contains 16 residues. TCRdb used MiXCR to reprocess the 5' RACE reads, holding one entry per CDR3 protein. The data contain 60,000 to 85,000 distinct CDR3 sequences, less than 5.5% of them seen just once; the ten biggest clones take up about 8%. This clonotype was sampled from a man aged 18 to 29 with multiple sclerosis. Sequencing was done on a sample of PBMCs. The V call is TRBV14, the J call TRBJ1-5; maybe TRBD1 (6 bases). CDR3 DNA sequence: TGTGCCAGCAGCCCCCGAGCGGGGGCCGGCAATCAGCCCCAGAATTTT. It translates to CASSPRAGAGNQPQNF. The full variable domain, rest sourced from reference TRBV14 and TRBJ1-5, is EAGVTQFPSHSVIEKGQTVTLRCDPISGHDNLYWYRRVMGKEIKFLLHFVKESKQDESGMPNNRFLAERTGGTYSTLKVQPAELEDSGVYFCASSPRAGAGNQPQNFGDGTRLSIL.